The 21 T cell receptor beta chains below were found in one sample sequenced in a study of blood T cell repertoires in COVID-19. The protocol was immunoSEQ multiplex PCR, while the TCRdb copy is restricted to in-frame clones and leaves out a portion. The table records roughly 260,000 clones, about 90% of them present only once. Input material: PBMCs or T cells enriched from blood (not recorded which). The receptors derive from a human donor in a cohort exposed to, infected with or recovered from COVID-19 (not recorded which). The donor label of this sample is uncertain.

The J gene is TRBJ1-4, the V gene TRBV18, with 7 bases fitting TRBD1. The V segment lost 3 bases and the J segment 4 bases; nucleotides outside the gene matches: 2. This CDR3 is built from 14 residues. Germline V CDR1 and CDR2: KGHSH, LQKENI. The CDR3 loop reads CASSPRDSNEKLFF. For the CDR3, the DNA is TGTGCCAGCTCACCGCGGGACAGTAATGAAAAACTGTTTTTT.

This clone occurred once. The V and J genes are TRBV25-1 and TRBJ2-3; TRBD1 matches 10 bases. Germline V gene lookup returns CDR1 MGHDK and CDR2 SYGVNS. V dropped 7 bases and J dropped 11; count of bases not matched to a gene: 9. CDR3 length: 13 residues. The CDR3, as DNA: TGTGCCAGCATGAGTGGACAGGGGGTCGGGCAGTATTTT. The encoded protein is CASMSGQGVGQYF.

For the CDR3, the DNA is TGTGCTTTTGCCACCAGCTCTGGAAACACCATATATTTT. As protein: CAFATSSGNTIYF. This rearrangement joins TRBV12-5 to TRBJ1-3; D unclear. This CDR3 region has 13 residues. Trimming left V 11 bases short and J 0 bases short, with 11 bases between. Germline CDR1 and CDR2: LGHNT and FRNRAP.

J is TRBJ2-7 and V is TRBV6-6, with 7 bases matching TRBD1. The CDR3 extends over 17 amino acids. J was trimmed by 2 bases and V by 5 bases; bases with no gene match: 15. Germline V lookup: CDR1 MNHNY, CDR2 SVGAGI (reference sequence). CDR3 protein: CASSPTALGTDPYEQYF. For the CDR3, the DNA is TGTGCCAGCAGTCCTACCGCCCTCGGGACAGACCCCTACGAGCAGTACTTC.

This chain uses TRBV19 with TRBJ2-2, with TRBD1 matching 8 bases. This CDR3 is 14 amino acids long. CDR1 is LNHDA, CDR2 SQIVND, per germline (reference sequence). V shed 6 bases and J 7 bases; nucleotides not matched to a gene: 7. Here the CDR3 reads CASRSGQGDGELFF. The CDR3 DNA reads TGTGCCAGTAGGTCCGGACAGGGAGACGGGGAGCTGTTTTTT.

The gene calls are TRBV29-1 and TRBJ1-2, with D possibly being TRBD1 (5 bases). This CDR3 region has 11 residues. Germline loops: CDR1 SQVTM, CDR2 ANQGSEA. V gave up 4 bases and J gave up 5 bases, with 8 bases separating them. The CDR3 reads CSVGQWYGYTF. The DNA of the CDR3 is TGCAGCGTTGGACAGTGGTATGGCTACACCTTC.

The rearrangement uses TRBV29-1 and TRBJ2-5; 15 nucleotides agree with TRBD2. The germline gives CDR1 SQVTM, CDR2 ANQGSEA. The J segment lost 2 bases and the V segment lost 7 bases, leaving 2 bases of the junction unmatched. CDR3 length: 14 amino acids. CDR3 protein: CSGTSGGAQETQYF. For the CDR3, the DNA is TGCAGCGGGACTAGCGGGGGGGCACAAGAGACCCAGTACTTC.

The chain carries TRBV3-1 (or the pseudogene TRBV3-2) and TRBJ1-2; D remains ambiguous. CDR3 length equals 16 residues. Looked up from germline, CDR1 is LGHDT and CDR2 is YNNKEL (reference sequence). Trimming stripped 0 bases from V and 0 bases from J, with 11 bases between. The CDR3 spells CASSQDLGEANYGYTF. For the CDR3, the DNA is TGTGCCAGCAGCCAAGATTTGGGAGAGGCTAACTATGGCTACACCTTC.

The rearrangement uses TRBV4-1 and TRBJ2-2, with 8 bases fitting TRBD2. Unmatched junction bases numbered 14, after V lost 7 bases and J lost 7 bases. The CDR3 loop spans 16 amino acids. Germline-derived CDR1 and CDR2 are MGHRA and YSYEKL. CDR3 sequence reads: CASNLGPGGQSGELFF. The CDR3, as DNA: TGCGCCAGCAACCTTGGACCGGGGGGGCAAAGCGGGGAGCTGTTTTTT.

The chain joins TRBV18 to TRBJ2-3; perhaps TRBD2 as D (6 bases). The V gene lost 6 bases and the J gene lost 1 base, with 14 bases spanning the gap. The CDR3 runs 15 residues. CDR1 and CDR2 from the germline V gene are KGHSH and LQKENI. Here the CDR3 DNA reads TGTGCCAGCTCCCTGGGGGGAGAGGGCACAGATACGCAGTATTTT. Translation: CASSLGGEGTDTQYF.

This clone showed up just once. The chain is built from TRBV18 and TRBJ1-1; D not resolved. V lost 6 bases and J lost 0, with 8 bases in between. The CDR3 runs to 13 residues. Germline loops: CDR1 KGHSH, CDR2 LQKENI. CDR3 nucleotides: TGTGCCAGCTCGGGAGGGATGAACACTGAAGCTTTCTTT. Residues: CASSGGMNTEAFF.

The genes are TRBV19 and TRBJ1-5, with 8 bases identical to TRBD1. With 7 bases clipped from V and 5 bases from J, the junction kept 10 bases outside the gene matches. In germline, CDR1 is LNHDA, CDR2 SQIVND (reference sequence). The CDR3 has 15 residues. CDR3 region: CASTPSDRADQPQHF. CDR3 coding DNA: TGTGCCAGTACCCCCTCGGACAGGGCCGATCAGCCCCAGCATTTT.

This clone was seen a single time. The chain has TRBV18 and TRBJ2-7; 9 nucleotides line up with TRBD1. J lost 1 base, V lost 6 bases, and 13 bases had no gene match. The length of the CDR3 is 17 residues. Germline assignment: CDR1 KGHSH and CDR2 LQKENI. The CDR3 loop reads CASSKVTGTGTSYEQYF. The CDR3 DNA is TGTGCCAGCTCGAAAGTCACAGGGACAGGGACTTCCTACGAGCAGTACTTC.

With respect to this clone: The junction and the germline gene differ at one end; a read error may be behind it. The chain employs TRBV11-2 and TRBJ1-6; D remains ambiguous. CDR3 length: 14 amino acids. Germline assignment: CDR1 SGHAT and CDR2 FQNNGV. CDR3 sequence (DNA): TGTGCCAGCAGCCCCCGAGACTCCAATTCGCCCCTCCACTTT. Protein: CASSPRDSNSPLHF. The full variable domain, its missing parts supplied by reference TRBV11-2 and TRBJ1-6, is EAGVAQSPRYKIIEKRQSVAFWCNPISGHATLYWYQQILGQGPKLLIQFQNNGVVDDSQLPKDRFSAERLKGVDSTLKIQPAKLEDSAVYLCASSPRDSNSPLHFGNGTRLTVT.

This rearrangement joins TRBV30 to TRBJ1-1; D is uncertain. Germline assignment: CDR1 GTSNPN and CDR2 SVGIG (reference sequence). The CDR3 runs 13 residues. The V end was cut by 0 bases, the J end by 4 bases, with 9 bases between. The CDR3 sequence: CAWSVRRGTEAFF. In nucleotides, the CDR3 is TGTGCCTGGAGTGTTAGACGGGGCACTGAAGCTTTCTTT.

This clone was detected only a few times. This chain uses TRBV6-5 with TRBJ2-5, with TRBD2 as a possible D gene (6 bases). V was trimmed by 10 bases and J by 7 bases, leaving 19 bases between them. The CDR3 sequence is 13 residues long. Germline V CDR1 and CDR2: MNHEY, SVGAGI. The CDR3 loop is CAIQVTGGVTQYF. The CDR3 DNA sequence: TGTGCCATTCAGGTTACCGGGGGAGTGACCCAGTACTTC.

The chain couples TRBV5-1 to TRBJ2-5; TRBD2 agrees at 9 bases. The germline V gene encodes CDR1 SGHRS and CDR2 YFSETQ. The trim removed 5 bases at V and 5 bases at J, leaving 10 bases unmatched. The CDR3 is 15 residues long. CDR3: CASRTGLAFIETQYF. CDR3 DNA: TGCGCCAGCAGAACCGGACTAGCGTTTATCGAGACCCAGTACTTC.

The chain joins TRBV28 to TRBJ1-1; TRBD1 is a possible D gene (6 bases). Trimming removed 8 bases from V and 5 bases from J, with 15 bases in between. Germline assignment: CDR1 MDHEN and CDR2 SYDVKM. The CDR3 has 13 residues. The CDR3 reads CASRSQGRTEAFF. The CDR3 DNA follows: TGTGCCAGCCGGTCACAGGGAAGGACTGAAGCTTTCTTT. The whole variable domain, remainder taken from reference TRBV28 and TRBJ1-1, is DVKVTQSSRYLVKRTGEKVFLECVQDMDHENMFWYRQDPGLGLRLIYFSYDVKMKEKGDIPEGYSVSREKKERFSLILESASTNQTSMYLCASRSQGRTEAFFGQGTRLTVV.

This chain joins TRBV19 and TRBJ2-1; 8 bases fit TRBD2. Germline V gene data show CDR1 as LNHDA and CDR2 as SQIVND (reference sequence). This CDR3 comprises 15 residues. The V and J ends lost 7 bases and 2 bases, in that order; junction bases with no gene match: 7. The CDR3 DNA follows: TGTGCCAGTACGTGGGGACTAGGTCCCTACAATGAGCAGTTCTTC. Its translation is CASTWGLGPYNEQFF.

This chain links TRBV5-8 with TRBJ1-2, with 10 bases that match TRBD1. The trim removed 4 bases at V and 12 bases at J, leaving 3 bases unmatched. The CDR3 has 11 residues. Germline V CDR1 and CDR2: SGHTS, YDEGEE. This CDR3 is CASSQDRGDTF. As DNA, the CDR3 is TGTGCCAGCAGCCAGGACAGGGGGGACACCTTC.

Comments on this clone: This CDR3 is also generated by other DNA sequences in the sample. The chain joins TRBV4-3 to TRBJ1-2; 7 bases are a match to TRBD1. CDR3 size: 13 residues. The germline V gene encodes CDR1 LGHNA and CDR2 YSLEER. The ends lost 2 bases at V and 4 bases at J; junction bases unmatched: 1. In DNA, the CDR3 is TGCGCCAGCAGCCAACAGGGGGGCTATGGCTACACCTTC. It encodes CASSQQGGYGYTF.